This T cell receptor beta chain was identified in a study of human T cells and chemical hapten exposure (dated by TCRdb to 2020 to 2023). Study-wide context: For sensitization, 2% DPC in acetone was applied to a 2 cm by 2 cm area of upper inner arm skin. Throughout the roughly 25-week study period, patients were also given weekly therapeutic DPC doses on the scalp. Patch testing on the upper back used Finn chambers containing 0.01% DPC, with scoring done after 6 days according to International Contact Dermatitis Research Group standards. The mostly female patient cohort included alopecia areata with under or over 50% scalp involvement, alopecia totalis and alopecia universalis. The libraries were sequenced as a pool, and the TCR yield per sample differed mostly because of small variations in library volumes within the pool. Peripheral blood TCR repertoire changes were tracked in vivo in alopecia patients during primary and secondary sensitization to the hapten diphenylcyclopropenone (DPC). Blood samples were taken from patients before sensitization (week 0) and at 2, 6 and about 24 weeks after DPC sensitization. About 30 alopecia patients provided blood for TCR sequencing at one to four time points (pre-sensitization, 2, 6 and 24 weeks). Study-level results and caveats: Repeated subsampling changed both the strength of the expansion versus patch-test correlation and the threshold at which the correlation became significant. Patch test score was positively correlated with the number of PT1 expanded TCRs, with significance at thresholds 8, 16 and 32 but not at 4. Compared with pre-sensitization or healthy control sets, expanded TCRs formed significantly more large CDR3 similarity clusters, which is consistent with antigen-driven responses. Because every patient had alopecia, a presumed autoimmune disease, the patients' immune response might differ from that of healthy individuals. DPC sensitization did not change how many TCRs were above 1 in 1000 frequency, and no evidence was found of alterations in global repertoire structure.

Note on this clonotype: This receptor's antigen is unknown. No qualities accompany the bases; no much larger clone lies one base away.

The sample's time point label is to be understood as: patch test 2, 6 weeks after DPC sensitization. Explained via the paper, the treatment or condition label denotes: therapeutic diphenylcyclopropenone sensitization with weekly scalp DPC. At every patch-test visit, the blood draw took place before the patch test was put on. Eligible patients were aged 18 to 70, diagnosed with alopecia, deemed suitable for DPC therapy, and excluded if pregnant. Total RNA was isolated from unfractionated whole blood collected in Tempus Blood RNA tubes. Libraries were made using RACE. The sample was run on a NextSeq 500. Library preparation attached unique molecular identifiers to individual cDNA molecules for quantitative, reproducible TCR counting. From each blood RNA sample, both TCR alpha and TCR beta chains were sequenced. The original methods were these. Samples had a median of approximately 93,000 TCRs, with a range from 23,224 to 690,600. The Decombinator software suite was used to annotate V, J and CDR3 in the TCR reads. Every sample was subsampled to the same number of TCRs (28,000) for the PS versus PT1 abundance plots. Expanded TCRs were defined as absent before sensitization and observed at least eight times at the 2-week time point. TCRdb applied fastp at Q25 and MiXCR to the public reads, then kept only in-frame beta chains. CDR3 protein duplicates are merged, each entry listing the most common genes and DNA. The V and J calls shown here were made by TCRdb, not taken from the authors' results. The sample table contains about 400,000 distinct CDR3 sequences; only one count was recorded for around 6% of them. The ten largest clones capture under 7% of the sample.

There are 16 amino acids in the CDR3, from cysteine to phenylalanine inclusive. The entry retains the CDR3 DNA only, 48 bases that are in frame from base 1. V loses 3 bases, J loses 4 bases, and the germline ends lie 17 bases apart. CDR1 and CDR2 were assigned from the germline V gene (reference sequence) as SGHNT and YYREEE. This specimen was whole blood, taken in connection with sensitization to the hapten diphenylcyclopropenone (DPC). The chain employs TRBV5-4 and TRBJ1-3, and the D gene may be TRBD1, 6 bases matching. This clonotype originated in a woman aged 18-29 years with alopecia areata. Some clones in this sample may be carry-over from other donors' samples. The CDR3 corresponds to CASSYTRGASGNTIYF. The DNA sequence is given as TGTGCCAGCAGCTATACGCGGGGGGCTTCAGGAAACACCATATATTTT.